One and the same sample provided the 27 T cell receptor beta chains below, sequenced in a study of blood T cells in healthy people across ages. Next came a second PCR, run for roughly 6 to 11 cycles, which used a sample-barcoded 5' primer along with a J-beta primer mix. TCRdb recomputed calls from the 5' RACE reads with MiXCR, one row per CDR3 protein. The sample carries roughly 1.5 million distinct CDR3 sequences, approximately 43% recorded once. The sequenced sample was blood. Receptor source: a woman between 18 and 30 years old in good health.

This clonotype has more than one count but fewer than ten. The CDR3: CASSRGQGNNEQFF. The CDR3 region has the DNA TGTGCCAGCAGCAGGGGACAGGGGAACAATGAGCAGTTCTTC. The rearrangement uses TRBV12-3 or TRBV12-4 and TRBJ2-1; 10 bases map to TRBD1. Unmatched junction bases numbered 4, after V lost 6 bases and J lost 5 bases. This CDR3 is 14 amino acids long.

This chain uses TRBV29-1 with TRBJ2-4, with 8 bases fitting TRBD1. The end of the DNA is better explained by TRBJ2-7, so the J call may be wrong. The V gene's germline CDR1 is SQVTM and CDR2 ANQGSEA. The CDR3 length is 15 residues. CDR3 sequence (DNA): TGCAGCGCTCCTAACCGGGACAGGACAACCGACGAGCAGTACTTC. It translates to CSAPNRDRTTDEQYF.

This clonotype was seen a handful of times. The J gene is TRBJ2-5, the V gene TRBV29-1; 7 bases fit TRBD1. Germline assignment: CDR1 SQVTM and CDR2 ANQGSEA. The CDR3 covers 15 residues. V lost 7 bases to trimming and J lost 5 bases; unmatched junction nucleotides: 16. Written as DNA, the CDR3 is TGCAGCGGACCGGGACAGCCGGTCCCTCCGGAGACCCAGTACTTC. Its translation is CSGPGQPVPPETQYF.

The chain is built from TRBV12-3 or TRBV12-4 and TRBJ2-1; D gene uncertain. Trimming cost V 6 bases and J 4 bases, with 16 bases left between them. The CDR3 is made up of 15 amino acids. The CDR3 loop is CASRSVTGLYNEQFF. The CDR3 coding sequence is TGTGCCAGCAGATCAGTCACCGGGCTATACAATGAGCAGTTCTTC.

This clonotype was seen more than once but under ten times. This rearrangement joins TRBV10-1 to TRBJ2-7; D gene ambiguous. This CDR3 has 14 residues. Looked up from germline, CDR1 is WNHNN and CDR2 is SYGVQD (reference sequence). Trimming cost V 0 bases and J 3 bases, with 9 bases left between them. CDR3 residues: CASSESRKDYEQYF. DNA for the CDR3: TGCGCCAGCAGTGAGTCGCGGAAAGACTACGAGCAGTACTTC.

The sample holds many counts of this clonotype. The chain has TRBV6-5 and TRBJ2-3; the D gene is possibly TRBD2 (6 bases). With 3 bases removed from V and 2 bases from J, the gap between germline ends came to 9 bases. This CDR3 is built from 14 residues. Germline V gene lookup returns CDR1 MNHEY and CDR2 SVGAGI. CDR3 residues: CASSYRDFTDTQYF. In DNA form, the CDR3 reads TGTGCCAGCAGTTATCGGGACTTCACAGATACGCAGTATTTT.

This chain links TRBV7-9 with TRBJ1-4, with a tentative D call TRBD1 (5 bases). This CDR3 has 14 amino acids. Germline V gene lookup returns CDR1 SEHNR and CDR2 FQNEAQ (reference sequence). Trimming cost V 2 bases and J 8 bases, with 12 bases left between them. The CDR3 nucleotides are TGTGCCAGCAGCTTACCTCTAGAGGGGGAAAAACTGTTTTTT. This encodes CASSLPLEGEKLFF. The whole variable domain, filled in from reference TRBV7-9 and TRBJ1-4, reads DTGVSQNPRHKITKRGQNVTFRCDPISEHNRLYWYRQTLGQGPEFLTYFQNEAQLEKSRLLSDRFSAERPKGSFSTLEIQRTEQGDSAMYLCASSLPLEGEKLFFGSGTQLSVL.

The rearrangement uses TRBV2 and TRBJ1-2; the D gene is possibly TRBD1 (5 bases). V lost 9 bases, J lost 3 bases, and 8 bases lay in between. This CDR3 comprises 11 residues. Germline CDR1 is SNHLY and CDR2 is FYNNEI. The CDR3 is CARAGDYGYTF. The CDR3 region has the DNA TGTGCCAGAGCGGGGGACTATGGCTACACCTTC.

The chain is built from TRBV29-1 and TRBJ2-5; 10 nucleotides align to TRBD1. Judging by the DNA end, TRBJ2-7 fits better; the J call may be wrong. The CDR3 totals 13 residues. Germline V gives CDR1 SQVTM, CDR2 ANQGSEA. The CDR3 spells CSVEGQGTREQYF. DNA for the CDR3: TGCAGCGTTGAGGGACAGGGGACCCGCGAGCAGTACTTC.

This chain's CDR3 is CSAREGGSVNSPLHF. In DNA form, the CDR3 reads TGCAGTGCTAGAGAAGGGGGAAGTGTCAATTCACCCCTCCACTTT. V and J are TRBV20-1 and TRBJ1-6; a weak D match, TRBD1 (6 bases). This CDR3 is built from 15 residues. Germline V gives CDR1 DFQATT, CDR2 SNEGSKA (reference sequence). Trimming took off 0 bases at V and 7 bases at J, with 13 bases between the two ends.

This clonotype was seen a few times. The chain is built from TRBV10-3 and TRBJ2-5; 8 bases line up with TRBD2. The CDR3 length is 16 residues. J was trimmed by 11 bases and V by 0 bases; bases with no gene match: 14. The germline gives CDR1 ENHRY, CDR2 SYGVKD. The CDR3: CAISESILADYNEQYF. In DNA, the CDR3 is TGTGCCATCAGTGAGTCGATACTAGCGGACTACAATGAGCAGTACTTC.

This rearrangement joins TRBV12-3 or TRBV12-4 to TRBJ2-1; D remains unclear. The CDR3 is 15 amino acids. Deletions cut 5 bases from V and 0 bases from J, with 11 bases between. The CDR3 DNA follows: TGTGCCAGCAGTAATAGCCCGAGCTCCTACAATGAGCAGTTCTTC. Amino acids: CASSNSPSSYNEQFF.

This clonotype turned up a few times. This sequence joins TRBV6-5 and TRBJ1-1; 9 bases match TRBD1. The CDR3 has 16 residues. Germline assignment: CDR1 MNHEY and CDR2 SVGAGI. The V segment lost 6 bases and the J segment 1 base; nucleotides outside the gene matches: 9. The CDR3 loop reads CASRDRQGVRNTEAFF. The CDR3 bases are TGTGCCAGCAGGGACAGACAGGGGGTTAGGAACACTGAAGCTTTCTTT.

The chain joins TRBV7-2 to TRBJ1-5; D possibly corresponds to TRBD1 (6 bases). Germline CDR1 and CDR2: SGHTA and FQGNSA. CDR3 size: 14 residues. V gave up 5 bases and J gave up 2 bases, with 10 bases separating them. CDR3 amino acids: CASSVRGGNQPQHF. The CDR3 bases are TGTGCCAGCAGCGTAAGGGGGGGCAATCAGCCCCAGCATTTT.

J is TRBJ2-7 and V is TRBV7-2, with D tentatively TRBD1 (6 bases). Germline CDR1 SGHTA, CDR2 FQGNSA. V shed 1 base and J shed 3 bases, with 16 bases lying between them. The CDR3 sequence is 16 residues long. In DNA, the CDR3 is TGTGCCAGCAGCTTAGTATCCGGGACACTCATCTACGAGCAGTACTTC. Residues: CASSLVSGTLIYEQYF.

This clonotype was picked up a small number of times. The V call is TRBV27, the J call TRBJ2-1; 9 bases are a match to TRBD2. CDR1 and CDR2 (germline): MNHEY, SMNVEV (reference sequence). Losses at the gene ends were 4 bases for V and 2 bases for J; bases not matched to a gene: 9. The length of the CDR3 is 17 residues. This CDR3 is CASSSSSRGGAYNEQFF. CDR3 nucleotide sequence: TGTGCCAGCAGTTCTTCTTCCCGCGGGGGGGCCTACAATGAGCAGTTCTTC.

In this sample, this clonotype turned up a few times. This rearrangement joins TRBV9 to TRBJ2-3; tentative D call: TRBD2 (5 bases). Trimming removed 0 bases from V and 3 bases from J, with 14 bases in between. In germline, CDR1 is SGDLS, CDR2 YYNGEE. The CDR3 covers 16 residues. The DNA of the CDR3 is TGTGCCAGCAGCGTAGGAAATGCCGGGGTGACAGATACGCAGTATTTT. This gives the protein CASSVGNAGVTDTQYF.

This clonotype has ten or more counts. The rearrangement links TRBV20-1 to TRBJ2-3, with 8 nucleotides matching TRBD2. The CDR3 is made up of 13 amino acids. CDR1 is DFQATT, CDR2 SNEGSKA, per germline (reference sequence). V was clipped by 3 bases and J by 4 bases; unmatched bases: 3. The DNA of the CDR3 is TGCAGTGCTAGGCGGGGGGTCTCAGATACGCAGTATTTT. Translation: CSARRGVSDTQYF.

The gene calls are TRBV25-1 and TRBJ2-5; 10 bases align to TRBD2. The DNA end lines up better with TRBJ2-7; the J call may be wrong. The CDR3 sequence is 14 residues long. The germline V gene has CDR1 MGHDK and CDR2 SYGVNS. Here the CDR3 reads CASSELAGGVEQYF. As DNA, the CDR3 is TGTGCCAGCAGTGAATTAGCGGGAGGTGTCGAGCAGTACTTC.

This clonotype showed up just a few times. J is TRBJ2-3 and V is TRBV6-2 or TRBV6-3; weak D call: TRBD2 (6 bases). CDR3 length: 15 residues. The germline V gene encodes CDR1 MNHEY and CDR2 SVGEGT. Trimming shortened V by 6 bases and J by 4 bases, and 17 bases separated the two germline ends. In DNA form, the CDR3 reads TGTGCCAGCAGCTATGCCAGCAGCGGGCCAGATACGCAGTATTTT. Encoded protein: CASSYASSGPDTQYF.

The chain links TRBV2 to TRBJ2-4; 8 bases agree with TRBD1. Per germline, CDR1 SNHLY and CDR2 FYNNEI. V gave up 5 bases and J gave up 0 bases; unmatched junction bases: 3. The CDR3 runs to 15 residues. CDR3 in amino acids: CASSRQGLAKNIQYF. Written as DNA, the CDR3 is TGTGCCAGCAGTAGACAGGGGTTAGCCAAAAACATTCAGTACTTC.

This chain connects TRBV7-9 to TRBJ1-1; D is undetermined. Trimming cost V 3 bases and J 7 bases, with 9 bases left between them. This CDR3 spans 12 amino acids. Germline CDR1 SEHNR, CDR2 FQNEAQ (reference sequence). The CDR3 DNA reads as TGTGCCAGCAGCTTGGGCGGGGATGAAGCTTTCTTT. It specifies CASSLGGDEAFF.

V usage is TRBV6-2 or TRBV6-3 and J usage is TRBJ2-3; D call uncertain. The CDR3 runs to 12 residues. The germline gives CDR1 MNHEY, CDR2 SVGEGT. V shed 7 bases and J shed 6 bases, with 11 bases lying between them. CDR3 in amino acids: CASTTQKDTQYF. The CDR3, as DNA: TGTGCCAGCACTACCCAGAAGGATACGCAGTATTTT.

V and J are TRBV9 and TRBJ2-3, with D unclear. In germline, CDR1 is SGDLS, CDR2 YYNGEE. CDR3 length: 14 residues. Trimming removed 4 bases at V and 5 bases at J, with 14 bases between. The DNA of the CDR3 is TGTGCCAGCAGCCTACAAGTTTCTGAAGATACGCAGTATTTT. Protein sequence: CASSLQVSEDTQYF.

The CDR3 DNA reads as TGCGCCAGCAGCCAGGGACTAGCGGGAGGTCTTCCCAATGAGCAGTTCTTC. Residues: CASSQGLAGGLPNEQFF. J is TRBJ2-1 and V is TRBV4-3, with TRBD2 matching 15 bases. The junction had 6 bases not matched to a gene; V was cut back by 3 bases and J by 6 bases. The CDR3 has 17 residues. CDR1 and CDR2 (germline): LGHNA, YSLEER.

CDR3 nucleotide sequence: TGTGCCAGCAGTTTTCTCGAAGGTTCTTTCGGCTACACCTTC. As protein: CASSFLEGSFGYTF. The gene calls are TRBV6-6 and TRBJ1-2; D call uncertain. This CDR3 is built from 14 residues. V gave up 4 bases and J gave up 8 bases, with 17 bases separating them. Germline CDR1 MNHNY, CDR2 SVGAGI (reference sequence).

V gene TRBV6-5 combines with J gene TRBJ2-3; 8 bases are shared with TRBD2. CDR3 length equals 15 residues. With 4 bases clipped from V and 6 bases from J, the junction kept 9 bases outside the gene matches. Germline V gene data show CDR1 as MNHEY and CDR2 as SVGAGI. CDR3 sequence: CASSWSGRVTDTQYF. In DNA form, the CDR3 reads TGTGCCAGCAGTTGGAGCGGGAGAGTCACTGATACGCAGTATTTT.